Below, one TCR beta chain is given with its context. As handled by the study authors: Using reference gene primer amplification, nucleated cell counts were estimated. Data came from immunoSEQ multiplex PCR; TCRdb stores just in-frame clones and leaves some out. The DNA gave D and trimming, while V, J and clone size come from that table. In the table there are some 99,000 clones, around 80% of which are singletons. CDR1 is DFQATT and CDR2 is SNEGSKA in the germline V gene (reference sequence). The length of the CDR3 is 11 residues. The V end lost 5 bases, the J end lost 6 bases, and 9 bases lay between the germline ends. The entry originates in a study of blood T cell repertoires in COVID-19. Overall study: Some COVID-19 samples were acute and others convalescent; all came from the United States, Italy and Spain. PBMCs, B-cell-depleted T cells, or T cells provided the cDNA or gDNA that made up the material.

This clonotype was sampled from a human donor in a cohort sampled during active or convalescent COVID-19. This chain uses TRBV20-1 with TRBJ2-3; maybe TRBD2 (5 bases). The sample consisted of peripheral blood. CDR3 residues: CSARGWDTQYF. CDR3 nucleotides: TGCAGTGCTCGGGGTTGGGATACGCAGTATTTT.